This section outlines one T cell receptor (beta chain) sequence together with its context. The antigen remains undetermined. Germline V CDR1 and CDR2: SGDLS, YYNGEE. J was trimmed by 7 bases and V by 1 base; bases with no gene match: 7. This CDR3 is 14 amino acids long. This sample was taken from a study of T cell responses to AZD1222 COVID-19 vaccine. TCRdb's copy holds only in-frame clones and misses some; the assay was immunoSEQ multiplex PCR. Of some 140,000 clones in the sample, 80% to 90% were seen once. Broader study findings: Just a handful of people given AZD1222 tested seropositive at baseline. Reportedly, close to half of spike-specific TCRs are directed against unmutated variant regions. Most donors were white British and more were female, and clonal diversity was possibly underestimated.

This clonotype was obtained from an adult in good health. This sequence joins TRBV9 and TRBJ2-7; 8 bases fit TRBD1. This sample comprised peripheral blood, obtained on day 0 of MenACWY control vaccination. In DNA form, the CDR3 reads TGTGCCAGCAGCGTATGGGGACAGGCCAAGGAGCAGTACTTC. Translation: CASSVWGQAKEQYF.